This note documents a single TCR beta chain sequence. The target antigen is unknown. The immunoSEQ assay was v3.0, run at survey level. Measured with immunoSEQ multiplex PCR; TCRdb has only the in-frame clones, and not every one. Among about 25,000 clones listed, approximately 86% were seen once. The sample belongs to a study of long-term antiretroviral therapy in people with HIV. Overall study results and limits: Spans of CDR3 length were tighter for HIV repertoires than for controls. Post-treatment diversity went higher with ART but stayed below transplant donor controls.

The ends were cut back, 4 bases at V and 6 bases at J, with 12 bases in the middle. There are 12 residues in the CDR3. CDR1 is SQVTM and CDR2 is ANQGSEA in the germline V gene. This receptor was obtained from a man aged 25-45 years with HIV. This chain uses TRBV29-1 with TRBJ1-2; weak D call: TRBD1 (6 bases). The material was unsorted PBMCs, obtained roughly 4.5 years after starting antiretroviral therapy. CDR3 residues: CSVVAGQNGYTF. The CDR3, as DNA: TGCAGCGTTGTGGCAGGACAGAATGGCTACACCTTC.